The clone carrying this T cell receptor beta chain appeared many times. Unique molecular identifiers were used in preparing the TCRbeta library. TCRdb fed the PCR reads into MiXCR, producing one record per CDR3 protein. The top ten hold 4.5% to 6% of the sample, which has some 490,000 distinct CDR3 sequences, 9.5% to 15% seen once. This CDR3 spans 14 amino acids. CDR1 is DFQATT, CDR2 SNEGSKA, per germline (reference sequence). The J segment lost 4 bases and the V segment lost 6 bases, leaving 11 bases of the junction unmatched. These data originate in a study of T-cell reconstitution after alpha-beta-depleted transplantation in children.

This TCR was sampled from a human donor who donated a stem cell graft to a child with combined immunodeficiency. This sample comprised PBMCs from the stem cell graft donor, obtained from the stem cell graft. The chain carries TRBV20-1 and TRBJ2-5; TRBD2 matches 7 bases. CDR3 in DNA: TGCAGTGCCTCTCAGGCTGTAGCGGGAGAGACCCAGTACTTC. The encoded protein is CSASQAVAGETQYF.